Listed here are 20 T cell receptor beta chains from one sample, sequenced in a study of blood T cell repertoires in COVID-19. Only in-frame clones appear in the TCRdb table, and some are missing; sequencing was by immunoSEQ multiplex PCR. The sample records some 110,000 clones, approximately 87% being singletons. The sequenced material came from peripheral blood. Receptor source: a man aged 50-59 years with acute or convalescent COVID-19.

The chain employs TRBV12-5 and TRBJ1-5, with unresolved D. This CDR3 is built from 13 residues. Germline V gives CDR1 LGHNT, CDR2 FRNRAP. V lost 5 bases to trimming and J lost 2 bases, with 7 bases between them. CDR3 protein: CASGKTGNQPQHF. CDR3 sequence (DNA): TGTGCTAGTGGTAAAACAGGCAATCAGCCCCAGCATTTT. Combining the CDR3 with reference TRBV12-5 and TRBJ1-5 gives the whole variable domain DARVTQTPRHKVTEMGQEVTMRCQPILGHNTVFWYRQTMMQGLELLAYFRNRAPLDDSGMPKDRFSAEMPDATLATLKIQPSEPRDSAVYFCASGKTGNQPQHFGDGTRLSIL.

The V and J genes are TRBV15 and TRBJ2-7, with TRBD2 as a possible D gene (6 bases). This CDR3 is 14 amino acids long. Germline V gives CDR1 LNHNV, CDR2 YYDKDF (reference sequence). V was cut by 0 bases and J by 2 bases, with 8 bases left in between. Here the CDR3 reads CATSRERGTYEQYF. The CDR3 DNA reads as TGTGCCACCAGCAGAGAGCGGGGCACCTACGAGCAGTACTTC.

The V call is TRBV4-1, the J call TRBJ2-3, with a tentative D call TRBD2 (5 bases). The CDR3 totals 14 residues. Deletions cut 3 bases from V and 6 bases from J, with 13 bases between. Germline V CDR1 and CDR2: MGHRA, YSYEKL. CDR3 coding DNA: TGCGCCAGCAGCCACGCCGATTCGGGGGATACGCAGTATTTT. Encoded protein: CASSHADSGDTQYF.

The chain joins TRBV28 to TRBJ2-7; D is ambiguous. Germline V CDR1 and CDR2: MDHEN, SYDVKM. V lost 0 bases and J lost 0, with 6 bases in between. The CDR3 length is 14 residues. CDR3 sequence: CASSLWASSYEQYF. The CDR3 DNA follows: TGTGCCAGCAGTTTATGGGCCAGCTCCTACGAGCAGTACTTC.

The J gene is TRBJ2-1, the V gene TRBV4-1; D not certain. The V gene's germline CDR1 is MGHRA and CDR2 YSYEKL. The CDR3 is 17 residues long. Deletions cut 4 bases from V and 0 bases from J, with 16 bases between. The CDR3 bases are TGCGCCAGCAGCCGACGTTCCACGGGTAGCTCCTACAATGAGCAGTTCTTC. It is translated as CASSRRSTGSSYNEQFF.

The V gene is TRBV25-1, the J gene TRBJ2-1, with TRBD1 matching 8 bases. J lost 10 bases, V lost 3 bases, and 5 bases had no gene match. The CDR3 sequence is 13 residues long. The germline V gene encodes CDR1 MGHDK and CDR2 SYGVNS. The CDR3 is CASSDWTGFEQFF. The CDR3 DNA reads as TGTGCCAGCAGTGATTGGACAGGGTTCGAGCAGTTCTTC.

J is TRBJ2-1 and V is TRBV27; 8 bases fit TRBD2. The CDR3 length is 16 residues. Trimming took 3 bases from V and 0 from J; bases not matched to a gene: 4. Germline assignment: CDR1 MNHEY and CDR2 SMNVEV (reference sequence). The chain's CDR3 is CASSLLAGFSYNEQFF. CDR3 DNA: TGTGCCAGCAGTTTGCTAGCGGGTTTCTCCTACAATGAGCAGTTCTTC.

V and J are TRBV5-1 and TRBJ2-7, with 9 bases fitting TRBD1. Germline trimming cut 2 bases from V and 5 bases from J; bases unmatched to any gene: 5. Germline CDR1 SGHRS, CDR2 YFSETQ. The CDR3 is 14 residues long. The CDR3 coding sequence is TGCGCCAGCAGCTTCAGACAGGGGGATCACGAGCAGTACTTC. The encoded protein is CASSFRQGDHEQYF.

This CDR3 is CASSLEIGDYEQYF. DNA for the CDR3: TGTGCCAGCAGCTTAGAAATAGGGGACTACGAGCAGTACTTC. The chain couples TRBV7-6 to TRBJ2-7; tentative D call: TRBD1 (5 bases). The ends were cut back, 1 base at V and 3 bases at J, with 10 bases in the middle. From germline, CDR1 is SGHVS and CDR2 FNYEAQ. The CDR3 sequence is 14 residues long.

The chain links TRBV13 to TRBJ2-2; 9 bases line up with TRBD2. Trimming took 5 bases from V and 1 from J; bases not matched to a gene: 11. This CDR3 region has 18 residues. Per germline, CDR1 PRHDT and CDR2 FYEKMQ (reference sequence). The CDR3 is CASSPQALAGKNTGELFF. Written as DNA, the CDR3 is TGTGCCAGCAGCCCCCAGGCACTAGCGGGCAAGAACACCGGGGAGCTGTTTTTT.

The chain uses TRBV20-1 and TRBJ2-1; 14 bases match TRBD2. Germline V gene sequence: CDR1 DFQATT, CDR2 SNEGSKA (reference sequence). The CDR3 has 18 amino acids. J gave up 6 bases and V 3 bases, and 13 bases lay outside the gene matches. The CDR3 region is CSASIPGLAGAGLNEQFF. CDR3 DNA: TGCAGTGCTAGTATTCCGGGACTAGCGGGAGCGGGGCTCAATGAGCAGTTCTTC.

This clone has only one observation. The rearrangement uses TRBV30 and TRBJ2-2; D gene uncertain. This CDR3 contains 15 residues. V lost 2 bases and J lost 2, with 12 bases in between. Germline V gives CDR1 GTSNPN, CDR2 SVGIG (reference sequence). CDR3 nucleotide sequence: TGTGCCTGGAGTACTTTAGAGCCCAACACCGGGGAGCTGTTTTTT. Translating it yields CAWSTLEPNTGELFF.

The chain is built from TRBV7-6 and TRBJ2-1, with TRBD2 as a possible D gene (6 bases). Between the trimmed V and J ends, which lost 5 bases and 5 bases, there was a span of 16 bases. The CDR3 totals 15 residues. Germline assignment: CDR1 SGHVS and CDR2 FNYEAQ. The CDR3 region has the DNA TGTGCCAGCAGCCCCCGAGCTAGCGCTAACAATGAGCAGTTCTTC. Amino acids: CASSPRASANNEQFF.

Only one count was recorded for this clone. The chain is built from TRBV27 and TRBJ2-5, with a tentative D call TRBD2 (6 bases). Trimming left V 2 bases short and J 3 bases short, with 13 bases between. The germline V gene has CDR1 MNHEY and CDR2 SMNVEV (reference sequence). The CDR3 runs to 15 residues. The CDR3 DNA follows: TGTGCCAGCAGTTTAGGAGGGAGAAATGAAGAGACCCAGTACTTC. Residues: CASSLGGRNEETQYF.

The CDR3 reads CASSLGGSPRPFF. The CDR3 DNA follows: TGTGCCAGCAGTTTAGGGGGCAGTCCGAGACCTTTCTTT. V is TRBV12-3 or TRBV12-4 and J is TRBJ1-1; maybe TRBD1 (5 bases). V was shortened by 1 base and J by 12 bases, with 15 bases between the two germline ends. The CDR3 runs 13 residues.

This clone was seen once. The chain is built from TRBV5-1 and TRBJ1-4; weak D call: TRBD1 (6 bases). CDR1 is SGHRS and CDR2 is YFSETQ in the germline V gene. This CDR3 is built from 14 residues. V was clipped by 0 bases and J by 4 bases, with 7 bases between them. CDR3 nucleotides: TGCGCCAGCAGCTTGGAAGGGGGTAATGAAAAACTGTTTTTT. It codes for CASSLEGGNEKLFF.

In its sample, this clone was seen once. The chain couples TRBV24-1 to TRBJ2-3; no firm D call. The CDR3 spans 14 residues. V was clipped by 4 bases and J by 0 bases, with 7 bases between them. Germline CDR1 reads KGHDR; CDR2 reads SFDVKD. The CDR3 sequence: CATSEARSTDTQYF. CDR3 coding DNA: TGTGCCACCAGTGAGGCCCGTAGCACAGATACGCAGTATTTT.

This rearrangement joins TRBV24-1 to TRBJ2-1; D uncertain. Trimming took 4 bases from V and 6 from J, leaving 9 bases between them. Per germline, CDR1 KGHDR and CDR2 SFDVKD. The CDR3 is 13 residues long. In DNA, the CDR3 is TGTGCCACCAGTGAGCAGGCGATCAATGAGCAGTTCTTC. Translating it yields CATSEQAINEQFF.

The chain uses TRBV28 and TRBJ1-3; TRBD1 matches 9 bases. The CDR3 runs to 17 residues. Germline V gene data show CDR1 as MDHEN and CDR2 as SYDVKM. Germline trimming cut 7 bases from V and 0 bases from J; bases unmatched to any gene: 10. The CDR3 is CASTGTGLTYSGNTIYF. The CDR3 DNA is TGTGCCAGCACCGGGACAGGGCTTACCTACTCTGGAAACACCATATATTTT.

The chain combines TRBV5-6 with TRBJ1-1; D is ambiguous. The germline V and J ends were trimmed by 4 bases and 7 bases, with 14 bases remaining between them. This CDR3 is built from 13 residues. From germline, CDR1 is SGHDT and CDR2 YYEEEE. The CDR3: CASSLGEGNEAFF. As DNA, the CDR3 is TGTGCCAGCAGCCTCGGGGAAGGGAATGAAGCTTTCTTT.